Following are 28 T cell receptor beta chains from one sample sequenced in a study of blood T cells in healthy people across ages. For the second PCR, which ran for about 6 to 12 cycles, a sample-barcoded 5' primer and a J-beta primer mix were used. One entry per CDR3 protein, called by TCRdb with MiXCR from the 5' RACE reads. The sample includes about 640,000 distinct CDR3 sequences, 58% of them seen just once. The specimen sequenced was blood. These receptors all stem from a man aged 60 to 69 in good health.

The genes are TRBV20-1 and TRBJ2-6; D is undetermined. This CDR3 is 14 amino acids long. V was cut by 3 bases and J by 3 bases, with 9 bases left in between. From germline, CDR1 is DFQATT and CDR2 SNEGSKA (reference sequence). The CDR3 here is CSASPQFGANVLTF. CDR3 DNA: TGCAGTGCTAGTCCGCAATTTGGGGCCAACGTCCTGACTTTC.

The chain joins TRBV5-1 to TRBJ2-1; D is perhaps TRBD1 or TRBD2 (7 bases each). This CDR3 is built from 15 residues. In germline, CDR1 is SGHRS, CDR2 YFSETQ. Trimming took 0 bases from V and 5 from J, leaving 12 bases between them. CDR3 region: CASSLEGRGHNEQFF. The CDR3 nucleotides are TGCGCCAGCAGCTTGGAAGGGAGGGGGCACAATGAGCAGTTCTTC.

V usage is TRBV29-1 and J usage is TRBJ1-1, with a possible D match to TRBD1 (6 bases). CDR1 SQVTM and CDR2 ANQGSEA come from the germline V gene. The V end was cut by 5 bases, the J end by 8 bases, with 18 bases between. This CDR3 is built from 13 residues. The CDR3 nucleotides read TGCAGCGTTCTGAGAGGGGGGTCCGGGGAAGCTTTCTTT. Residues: CSVLRGGSGEAFF.

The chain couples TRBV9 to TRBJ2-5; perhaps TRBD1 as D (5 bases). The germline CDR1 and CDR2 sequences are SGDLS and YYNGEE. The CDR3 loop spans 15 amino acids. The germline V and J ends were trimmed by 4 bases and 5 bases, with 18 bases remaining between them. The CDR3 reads CASSPDELPGETQYF. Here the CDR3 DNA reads TGTGCCAGCAGCCCAGATGAGTTACCAGGGGAGACCCAGTACTTC.

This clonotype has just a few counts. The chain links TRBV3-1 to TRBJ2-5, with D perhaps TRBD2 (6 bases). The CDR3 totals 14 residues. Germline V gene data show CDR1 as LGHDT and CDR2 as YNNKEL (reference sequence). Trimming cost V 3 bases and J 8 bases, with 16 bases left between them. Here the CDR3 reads CASSQRARLGTQYF. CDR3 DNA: TGTGCCAGCAGCCAGAGGGCACGACTAGGCACCCAGTACTTC.

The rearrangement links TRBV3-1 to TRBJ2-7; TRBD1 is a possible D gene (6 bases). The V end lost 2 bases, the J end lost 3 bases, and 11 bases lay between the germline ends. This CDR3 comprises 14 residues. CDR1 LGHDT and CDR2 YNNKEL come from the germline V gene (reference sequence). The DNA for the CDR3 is TGTGCCAGCAGCCAACAGGACAGCGGCTACGAGCAGTACTTC. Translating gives CASSQQDSGYEQYF.

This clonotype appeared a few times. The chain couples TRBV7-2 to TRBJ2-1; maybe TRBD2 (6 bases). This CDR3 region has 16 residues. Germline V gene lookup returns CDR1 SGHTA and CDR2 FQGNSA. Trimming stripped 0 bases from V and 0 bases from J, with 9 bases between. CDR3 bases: TGTGCCAGCAGCTTAGCGTCCGGGAGCTCCTACAATGAGCAGTTCTTC. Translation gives CASSLASGSSYNEQFF.

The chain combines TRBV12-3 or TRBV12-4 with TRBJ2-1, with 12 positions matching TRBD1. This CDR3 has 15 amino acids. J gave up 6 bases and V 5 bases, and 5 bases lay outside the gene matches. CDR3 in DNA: TGTGCCAGCAGTCCGGGACAGGGGGCGGCCAATGAGCAGTTCTTC. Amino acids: CASSPGQGAANEQFF.

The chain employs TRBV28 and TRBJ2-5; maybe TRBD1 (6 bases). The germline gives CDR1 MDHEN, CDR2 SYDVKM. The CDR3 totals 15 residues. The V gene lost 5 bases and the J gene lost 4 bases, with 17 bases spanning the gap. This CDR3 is CASSLPQGGGETQYF. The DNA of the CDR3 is TGTGCCAGCAGTCTTCCACAGGGTGGGGGAGAGACCCAGTACTTC.

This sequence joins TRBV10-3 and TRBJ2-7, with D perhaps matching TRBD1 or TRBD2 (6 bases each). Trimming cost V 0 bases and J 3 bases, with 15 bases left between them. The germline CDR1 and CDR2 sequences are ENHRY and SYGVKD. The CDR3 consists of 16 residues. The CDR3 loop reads CAISESRSGADYEQYF. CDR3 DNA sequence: TGTGCCATCAGTGAGTCGCGGTCGGGGGCTGACTACGAGCAGTACTTC.

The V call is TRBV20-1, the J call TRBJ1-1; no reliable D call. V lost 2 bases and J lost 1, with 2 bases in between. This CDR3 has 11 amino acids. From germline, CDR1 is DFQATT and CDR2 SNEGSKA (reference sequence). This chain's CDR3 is CSARPNTEAFF. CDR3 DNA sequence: TGCAGTGCTAGACCGAACACTGAAGCTTTCTTT.

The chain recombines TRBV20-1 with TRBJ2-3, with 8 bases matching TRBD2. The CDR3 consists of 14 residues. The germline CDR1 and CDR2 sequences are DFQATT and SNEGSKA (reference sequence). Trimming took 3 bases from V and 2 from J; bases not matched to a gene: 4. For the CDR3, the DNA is TGCAGTGCTAGTAGCGGGGCGACCACAGATACGCAGTATTTT. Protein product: CSASSGATTDTQYF.

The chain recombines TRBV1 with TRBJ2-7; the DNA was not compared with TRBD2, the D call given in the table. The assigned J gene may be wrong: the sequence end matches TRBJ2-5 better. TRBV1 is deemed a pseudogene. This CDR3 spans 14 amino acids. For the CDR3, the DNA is TGCACCAGCAGCCAAGATTTTGTAGGGGAGACCCAGTACTTC. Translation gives CTSSQDFVGETQYF.

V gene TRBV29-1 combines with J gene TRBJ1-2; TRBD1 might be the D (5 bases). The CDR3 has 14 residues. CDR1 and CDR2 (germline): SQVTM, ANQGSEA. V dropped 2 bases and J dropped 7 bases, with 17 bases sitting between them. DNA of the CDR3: TGCAGCGTTGAAAGGGACCCCGGGATTGGTGGCTACACCTTC. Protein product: CSVERDPGIGGYTF.

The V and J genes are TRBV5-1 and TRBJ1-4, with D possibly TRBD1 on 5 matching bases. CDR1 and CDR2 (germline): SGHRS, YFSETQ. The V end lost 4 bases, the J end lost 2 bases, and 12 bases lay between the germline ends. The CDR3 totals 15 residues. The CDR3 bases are TGCGCCAGCAGCGGGCAGGGATCTACTAATGAAAAACTGTTTTTT. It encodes CASSGQGSTNEKLFF. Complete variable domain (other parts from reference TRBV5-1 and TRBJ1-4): KAGVTQTPRYLIKTRGQQVTLSCSPISGHRSVSWYQQTPGQGLQFLFEYFSETQRNKGNFPGRFSGRQFSNSRSEMNVSTLELGDSALYLCASSGQGSTNEKLFFGSGTQLSVL.

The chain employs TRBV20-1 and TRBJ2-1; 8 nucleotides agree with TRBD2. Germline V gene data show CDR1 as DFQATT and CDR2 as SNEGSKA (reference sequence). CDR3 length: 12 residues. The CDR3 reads CSGLASYNEQFF. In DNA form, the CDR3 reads TGCAGCGGACTAGCCTCCTACAATGAGCAGTTCTTC.

CDR3 coding DNA: TGTGCCAGCAGCCCCCCCCGACTAGCGGGCTACAATGAGCAGTTCTTC. This sequence encodes CASSPPRLAGYNEQFF. This chain uses TRBV7-2 with TRBJ2-1; 10 bases are a match to TRBD2. CDR3 length: 16 residues. CDR1 SGHTA and CDR2 FQGNSA come from the germline V gene. V lost 5 bases to trimming and J lost 3 bases; unmatched junction nucleotides: 7.

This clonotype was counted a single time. The CDR3 sequence is CASRGPYNSPLHF. DNA for the CDR3: TGTGCCAGCAGAGGCCCCTATAATTCACCCCTCCACTTT. The gene calls are TRBV25-1 and TRBJ1-6; D is ambiguous. CDR1 and CDR2 from the germline V gene are MGHDK and SYGVNS. The CDR3 sequence is 13 residues long. V was clipped by 6 bases and J by 2 bases, with 5 bases between them.

The CDR3 DNA reads as TGTGCCAGCAGCCCCGGGAGGGCACGGTCCTACGAGCAGTACTTC. This sequence encodes CASSPGRARSYEQYF. V usage is TRBV6-6 and J usage is TRBJ2-7, with 8 bases matching TRBD2. Germline V gives CDR1 MNHNY, CDR2 SVGAGI (reference sequence). V lost 6 bases, J lost 1 base, and 8 bases stayed unmatched. The CDR3 loop spans 15 amino acids.

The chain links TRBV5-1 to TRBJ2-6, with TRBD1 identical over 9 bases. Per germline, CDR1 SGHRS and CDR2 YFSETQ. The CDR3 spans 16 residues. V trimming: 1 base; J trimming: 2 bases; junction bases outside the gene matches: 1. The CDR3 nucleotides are TGCGCCAGCAGCTTGACAGGGGGCACTGGGGCCAACGTCCTGACTTTC. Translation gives CASSLTGGTGANVLTF.

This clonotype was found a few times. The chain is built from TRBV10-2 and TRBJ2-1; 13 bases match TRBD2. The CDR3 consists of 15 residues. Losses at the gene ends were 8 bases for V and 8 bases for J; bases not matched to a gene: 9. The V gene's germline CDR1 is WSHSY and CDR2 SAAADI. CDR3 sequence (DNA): TGCGCCAGCCTTCCGGGACTAGCGGGGTATGATGAGCAGTTCTTC. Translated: CASLPGLAGYDEQFF.

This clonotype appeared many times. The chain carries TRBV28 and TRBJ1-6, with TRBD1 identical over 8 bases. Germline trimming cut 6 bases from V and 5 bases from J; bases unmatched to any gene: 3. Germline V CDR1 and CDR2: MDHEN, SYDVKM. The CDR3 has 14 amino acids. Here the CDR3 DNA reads TGTGCCAGCAGCCTGGGACAGGATAATTCACCCCTCCACTTT. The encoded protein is CASSLGQDNSPLHF. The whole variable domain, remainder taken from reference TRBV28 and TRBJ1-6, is DVKVTQSSRYLVKRTGEKVFLECVQDMDHENMFWYRQDPGLGLRLIYFSYDVKMKEKGDIPEGYSVSREKKERFSLILESASTNQTSMYLCASSLGQDNSPLHFGNGTRLTVT.

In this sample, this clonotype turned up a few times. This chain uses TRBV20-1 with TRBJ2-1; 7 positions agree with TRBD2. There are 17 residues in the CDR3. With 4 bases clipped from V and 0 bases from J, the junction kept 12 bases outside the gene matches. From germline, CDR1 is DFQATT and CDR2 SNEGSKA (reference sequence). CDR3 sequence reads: CSAKTVGGTSSYNEQFF. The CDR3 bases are TGCAGTGCTAAAACCGTCGGGGGGACGAGCTCCTACAATGAGCAGTTCTTC.

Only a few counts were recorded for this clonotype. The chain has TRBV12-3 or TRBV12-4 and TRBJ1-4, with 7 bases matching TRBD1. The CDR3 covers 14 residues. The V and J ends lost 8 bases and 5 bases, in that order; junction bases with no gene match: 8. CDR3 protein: CASDSGTANEKLFF. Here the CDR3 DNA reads TGTGCCAGCGATTCCGGGACAGCGAATGAAAAACTGTTTTTT.

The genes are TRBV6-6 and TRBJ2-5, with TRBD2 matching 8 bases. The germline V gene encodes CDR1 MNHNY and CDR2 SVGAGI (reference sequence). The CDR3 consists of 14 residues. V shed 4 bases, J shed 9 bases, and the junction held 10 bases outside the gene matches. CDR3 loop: CASSSGMRRGAQYF. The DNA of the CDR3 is TGTGCCAGCAGTTCCGGCATGAGGCGGGGGGCCCAGTACTTC.

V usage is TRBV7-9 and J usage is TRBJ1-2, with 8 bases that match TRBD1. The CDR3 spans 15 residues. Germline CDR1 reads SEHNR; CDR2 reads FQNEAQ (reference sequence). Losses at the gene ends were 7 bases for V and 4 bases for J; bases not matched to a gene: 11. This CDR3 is CASTTYRGGSYGYTF. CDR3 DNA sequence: TGTGCCAGCACGACTTACAGGGGGGGTTCCTATGGCTACACCTTC.

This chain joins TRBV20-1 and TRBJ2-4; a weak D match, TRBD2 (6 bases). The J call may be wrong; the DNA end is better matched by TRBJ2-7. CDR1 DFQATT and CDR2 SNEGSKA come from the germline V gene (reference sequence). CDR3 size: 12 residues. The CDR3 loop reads CSAPRRGAEQYF. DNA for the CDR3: TGCAGTGCCCCTCGGCGGGGAGCCGAGCAGTACTTC.

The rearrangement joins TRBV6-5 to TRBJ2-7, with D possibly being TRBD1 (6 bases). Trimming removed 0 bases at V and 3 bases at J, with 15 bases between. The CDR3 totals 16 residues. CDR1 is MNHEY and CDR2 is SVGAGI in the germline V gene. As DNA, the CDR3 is TGTGCCAGCAGTTACTCGAGACAGGAGGCGGGCTACGAGCAGTACTTC. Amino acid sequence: CASSYSRQEAGYEQYF.